Listed below are T cell receptor beta chains from one sample, sequenced in a study of post-analysis software for immune sequencing data. Via MiXCR, TCRdb re-called the PCR reads, giving one row per CDR3 protein. The sample lists a few hundred thousand distinct CDR3 sequences; 30% to 40% were seen once. Input material: blood. These receptors all stem from a girl aged 2 to 17 with multiple sclerosis. Each CDR3 is given with its conserved first and last residue. Each record gives: V gene, J gene, clone size, D gene, CDR3 DNA, CDR3 protein. A D gene is named only where the DNA matches it firmly. Rows give clone size only sometimes, using once, few, many, or a class for an expanded clone.

V: TRBV25-1; J: TRBJ2-5; size: -; D: TRBD2; DNA: TGTGCCAGCAGTGACGGCGGGGGGGAGTACCAAGAGACCCAGTACTTC; CDR3: CASSDGGGEYQETQYF
V: TRBV6-6; J: TRBJ2-1; size: -; D: -; DNA: TGTGCCAGCACTGACAGTTCCTCCTACAATGAGCAGTTCTTC; CDR3: CASTDSSSYNEQFF
V: TRBV29-1; J: TRBJ1-1; size: few; D: -; DNA: TGCAGCGCCGAGCGGGCCATGAACACTGAAGCTTTCTTT; CDR3: CSAERAMNTEAFF
V: TRBV10-1; J: TRBJ2-7; size: few; D: -; DNA: TGCGCCAGCAGTGCCCAAGGGGCCACCTCGAACGAGCAGTACTTC; CDR3: CASSAQGATSNEQYF
V: TRBV12-3/TRBV12-4; J: TRBJ1-2; size: -; D: -; DNA: TGTGCCAGCAGTTTTACCCACCAAGACATAAACTATGGCTACACCTTC; CDR3: CASSFTHQDINYGYTF
V: TRBV3-1; J: TRBJ2-1; size: few; D: -; DNA: TGTGCCAGCAGCCAAACCCGACAGCCCAGCGTAAAGATCAATGAGCAGTTCTTC; CDR3: CASSQTRQPSVKINEQFF
V: TRBV12-3/TRBV12-4; J: TRBJ2-6; size: few; D: -; DNA: TGTGCCAGCAGTTTCCCCGTTGATGGGGCCAACGTCCTGACTTTC; CDR3: CASSFPVDGANVLTF
V: TRBV7-9; J: TRBJ2-5; size: few; D: TRBD2; DNA: TGTGCCAGCAGCAGCCGGACTAGCGGGAGACAAGAGACCCAGTACTTC; CDR3: CASSSRTSGRQETQYF
V: TRBV28; J: TRBJ2-7; size: few; D: -; DNA: TGTGCCAGCAGCCAGGGACCCTTAACGCAGTACTTC; CDR3: CASSQGPLTQYF
V: TRBV5-1; J: TRBJ2-3; size: few; D: TRBD2; DNA: TGCGCCAGCAGCTTGGCCCGGCCTAGCGGGGTGACTTCCACGCAGTATTTT; CDR3: CASSLARPSGVTSTQYF
V: TRBV4-1; J: TRBJ1-2; size: -; D: -; DNA: TGCGCCAGCAGCCAACCACGGGGAAACAGGCCATCCTATGGCTACACCTTC; CDR3: CASSQPRGNRPSYGYTF
V: TRBV5-1; J: TRBJ2-7; size: few; D: TRBD2; DNA: TGCGCCAGCAGCGTAGCCGGGACTAGCGGCATATACGAGCAGTACTTC; CDR3: CASSVAGTSGIYEQYF
V: TRBV4-1; J: TRBJ2-3; size: few; D: TRBD2; DNA: TGCGCCAGCAGCCTGGGACTAGCGGAGTTCACAGATACGCAGTATTTT; CDR3: CASSLGLAEFTDTQYF
V: TRBV5-4; J: TRBJ2-1; size: few; D: TRBD1; DNA: TGTGCCAGCAGCTGGGACAGGTATGAGCAGTTCTTC; CDR3: CASSWDRYEQFF
V: TRBV5-1; J: TRBJ2-1; size: few; D: TRBD1; DNA: TGCGCCAGCAGCTTACCGGGACAGGAAGGGAGCTCCTACAATGAGCAGTTCTTC; CDR3: CASSLPGQEGSSYNEQFF
V: TRBV7-8; J: TRBJ2-7; size: -; D: TRBD2; DNA: TGTGCCAGCAGCTTAGGGATAGGAGGACTAGCCGGAGGCGAGCAGTACTTC; CDR3: CASSLGIGGLAGGEQYF
V: TRBV5-5; J: TRBJ1-1; size: few; D: TRBD1; DNA: TGTGCCAGCAGCTTGACAGGGGGCCGGACTGAAGCTTTCTTT; CDR3: CASSLTGGRTEAFF
V: TRBV7-9; J: TRBJ2-5; size: -; D: -; DNA: TGTGCCAGCAGCTTAGGGGCACTCGATCGGGACATCGGGTACTTC; CDR3: CASSLGALDRDIGYF
V: TRBV5-1; J: TRBJ2-5; size: few; D: TRBD2; DNA: TGCGCCAGCAGCTTGGCCCCAGCGGGGGCCGGAGAGACCCAGTACTTC; CDR3: CASSLAPAGAGETQYF
V: TRBV7-8; J: TRBJ2-1; size: few; D: -; DNA: TGTGCCAGCAGGGCCCACCCAAGCTCCTACAATGAGCAGTTCTTC; CDR3: CASRAHPSSYNEQFF
V: TRBV6-6; J: TRBJ2-5; size: few; D: -; DNA: TGTGCCAGCAGTTATGCCCAAGAGACCCAGTACTTC; CDR3: CASSYAQETQYF
V: TRBV10-3; J: TRBJ2-5; size: many; D: -; DNA: TGTGCCATCAGAGACCATATGGAGACCCAGTACTTC; CDR3: CAIRDHMETQYF
V: TRBV3-1; J: TRBJ2-7; size: -; D: TRBD2; DNA: TGTGCCAGCAGCCAAGCTAGCGGGGGCCACTACGAGCAGTACTTC; CDR3: CASSQASGGHYEQYF
V: TRBV20-1; J: TRBJ1-5; size: once; D: TRBD1; DNA: TGCAGTTTGCGGGACAGGGTGTGGCAGCCCCAGCATTTT; CDR3: CSLRDRVWQPQHF
V: TRBV20-1; J: TRBJ2-3; size: -; D: -; DNA: TGCAGTGCTAGAGATAAGGCGAGGACAGATACGCAGTATTTT; CDR3: CSARDKARTDTQYF
V: TRBV19; J: TRBJ1-4; size: -; D: TRBD1; DNA: TGTGCCAGTAGCACCAGGGGGCTGAATGAAAAACTGTTTTTT; CDR3: CASSTRGLNEKLFF
V: TRBV20-1; J: TRBJ1-4; size: few; D: -; DNA: TGCAGTGCTAGAGACGGGACTGGGGACGGAGAACTGTTTTTT; CDR3: CSARDGTGDGELFF
V: TRBV12-3/TRBV12-4; J: TRBJ2-2; size: -; D: -; DNA: TGTGCCAGCAGAATGCTTAGGGCCTTAGACCGGGAGCTGTTTTTT; CDR3: CASRMLRALDRELFF
V: TRBV12-3/TRBV12-4; J: TRBJ2-5; size: many; D: TRBD2; DNA: TGTGCCAGCAGCCCCCGCGGGGGACAAGAGACCCAGTACTTC; CDR3: CASSPRGGQETQYF
V: TRBV6-5; J: TRBJ1-1; size: -; D: TRBD1; DNA: TGTGCCAGCAGAAAAGGGGGCGCGGGGAACACTGAAGCTTTCTTT; CDR3: CASRKGGAGNTEAFF
V: TRBV5-1; J: TRBJ2-3; size: few; D: TRBD2; DNA: TGCGCCAGCAGCTTAGCGGGACCTAGCACAGATACGCAGTATTTT; CDR3: CASSLAGPSTDTQYF
V: TRBV6-2/TRBV6-3; J: TRBJ2-3; size: -; D: TRBD1; DNA: TGTGCCAGCAGTCGCCCGAGCCGGGACAGGAGCACAGATACGCAGTATTTT; CDR3: CASSRPSRDRSTDTQYF
V: TRBV2; J: TRBJ1-6; size: few; D: -; DNA: TGTGCCAGCAGTGGCGACAGGTCCTTTGGTAATTCACCCCTCCACTTT; CDR3: CASSGDRSFGNSPLHF
V: TRBV5-1; J: TRBJ2-5; size: -; D: -; DNA: TGCGCCAGCAGCAATTCTAGCGCTGGGGCCCAGTACTTC; CDR3: CASSNSSAGAQYF
V: TRBV29-1; J: TRBJ1-1; size: few; D: -; DNA: TGCAGCGTTGCTCCTTACGGAACCATGAACACTGAAGCTTTCTTT; CDR3: CSVAPYGTMNTEAFF
V: TRBV15; J: TRBJ1-4; size: -; D: -; DNA: TGTGCCACCAGCAGATGCAGAGATCCTACAACTAATGAAAAACTGTTTTTT; CDR3: CATSRCRDPTTNEKLFF
V: TRBV20-1; J: TRBJ2-4; size: -; D: -; DNA: TGCAGTGCTAGTATTATCGGGGCGGCCAAAAACATTCAGTACTTC; CDR3: CSASIIGAAKNIQYF
V: TRBV25-1; J: TRBJ1-1; size: -; D: TRBD1; DNA: TGTGCCAGCAGCCTCAGGGGGCAGTACAGCACTGAAGCTTTCTTT; CDR3: CASSLRGQYSTEAFF
V: TRBV4-2; J: TRBJ2-1; size: few; D: -; DNA: TGTGCCAGCAGCCAGCTCGCCCGGGGAGTCCTAGGTAATGAGCAGTTCTTC; CDR3: CASSQLARGVLGNEQFF
V: TRBV5-1; J: TRBJ1-1; size: -; D: TRBD1; DNA: TGCGCCAGCAGCCATTCGACAGGGGGCTTGAACACTGAAGCTTTCTTT; CDR3: CASSHSTGGLNTEAFF
V: TRBV12-3/TRBV12-4; J: TRBJ1-2; size: few; D: -; DNA: TGTGCCAGCAGTTTATTACGGCAGGGGAATGGCTACACCTTC; CDR3: CASSLLRQGNGYTF
V: TRBV4-1; J: TRBJ1-2; size: few; D: TRBD1; DNA: TGCGCCAGCAGGAGTACAGGGGGCTATGGCTACACCTTC; CDR3: CASRSTGGYGYTF
V: TRBV5-1; J: TRBJ2-3; size: few; D: TRBD2; DNA: TGCGCCAGCAGCTTGGGGGACTACCAACGCACAGATACGCAGTATTTT; CDR3: CASSLGDYQRTDTQYF
V: TRBV14; J: TRBJ2-1; size: -; D: TRBD2; DNA: TGTGCCGGCAGCCAAGCGGGGTTCTACAATGAGCAGTTCTTC; CDR3: CAGSQAGFYNEQFF
V: TRBV5-1; J: TRBJ2-5; size: -; D: -; DNA: TGCGCCAGCAGTACACAGGGTTCGACCCAGTACTTC; CDR3: CASSTQGSTQYF
V: TRBV9; J: TRBJ2-3; size: once; D: -; DNA: TGTGCCAGCAGCGTAGCTGATACGGGGGCGAGAGATACGCAGTATTTT; CDR3: CASSVADTGARDTQYF
V: TRBV20-1; J: TRBJ1-5; size: few; D: TRBD1; DNA: TGCAGTGCTTTTCCTCCAACAGGGGGCAATCAGCCCCAGCATTTT; CDR3: CSAFPPTGGNQPQHF